Listed below are T cell receptor beta chains from one sample, sequenced in a study of blood T cells in healthy people across ages. TCRdb independently ran MiXCR on the 5' RACE reads; one entry per CDR3 protein. The table shows 1.5 million to 2 million distinct CDR3 sequences, with just under 50% occurring only once. Specimen: blood. Every receptor here comes from a woman aged 40 to 50 in good health. Both conserved end residues are part of each CDR3. D genes are given only for firm matches. Not every row has a clone size; where given, it reads once, few, many or a size class.

J	V	D	size	CDR3	DNA
TRBJ2-5	TRBV20-1	TRBD2	-	CSARESLAVQETQYF	TGCAGTGCTAGAGAGAGTCTAGCGGTCCAAGAGACCCAGTACTTC
TRBJ2-3	TRBV29-1	TRBD2	-	CSVESWRTSGASTDTQYF	TGCAGCGTTGAATCTTGGCGGACTAGCGGGGCCAGCACAGATACGCAGTATTTT
TRBJ2-4	TRBV20-1	-	-	CSARWGNVQYF	TGCAGTGCTAGGTGGGGAAACGTTCAGTACTTC
TRBJ2-7	TRBV6-5	TRBD2	-	CASGSPAGGKYNEQYF	TGTGCCAGCGGATCGCCCGCGGGGGGGAAATACAATGAGCAGTACTTC
TRBJ2-6	TRBV7-9	TRBD1	-	CASGQGNSGANVLTF	TGTGCCAGCGGACAGGGGAACTCTGGGGCCAACGTCCTGACTTTC
TRBJ2-1	TRBV28	-	few	CASSFLQGYNEQFF	TGTGCCAGCAGTTTTCTACAGGGCTACAATGAGCAGTTCTTC
TRBJ2-7	TRBV20-1	-	-	CSASDRREQYF	TGCAGTGCTAGTGACAGACGCGAGCAGTACTTC
TRBJ2-5	TRBV24-1	-	-	CATSDFQNETQYF	TGTGCCACCAGTGATTTCCAGAACGAGACCCAGTACTTC
TRBJ1-2	TRBV7-2	TRBD1	-	CASSLQDRGGGYTF	TGTGCCAGCAGCCTCCAGGACAGGGGCGGTGGCTACACCTTC
TRBJ2-1	TRBV29-1	TRBD2	-	CSVFPSGTYNEQFF	TGCAGCGTCTTCCCTAGCGGAACCTACAATGAGCAGTTCTTC
TRBJ1-2	TRBV20-1	-	few	CSVWRPGPYGYTF	TGCAGTGTTTGGCGTCCGGGTCCGTATGGCTACACCTTC
TRBJ2-7	TRBV9	TRBD2	few	CASSPSGHSYEQYF	TGTGCCAGCAGCCCTAGCGGGCACTCCTACGAGCAGTACTTC
TRBJ2-5	TRBV12-3/TRBV12-4	TRBD1	few	CASSTTGGNEQYF	TGTGCCAGCAGTACGACAGGGGGCAATGAGCAGTACTTC
TRBJ1-2	TRBV24-1	-	-	CATSENYRGASPNDGYTF	TGTGCCACCAGTGAGAACTACAGAGGGGCATCTCCGAACGATGGCTACACCTTC
TRBJ2-5	TRBV5-5	-	-	CASSPMEETQYF	TGTGCCAGCAGCCCAATGGAAGAGACCCAGTACTTC
TRBJ2-1	TRBV14	TRBD2	-	CASSQEPLLERGVCCSYNEQFF	TGTGCCAGCAGCCAAGAACCCTTGTTGGAGCGGGGGGTCTGCTGCTCCTACAATGAGCAGTTCTTC
TRBJ2-5	TRBV20-1	-	-	CSARDSYGGRWDEQYF	TGCAGTGCTAGAGATTCTTATGGGGGCCGATGGGATGAGCAGTACTTC
TRBJ2-1	TRBV7-9	-	few	CASGTGTYNEQFF	TGTGCTAGCGGGACAGGGACTTACAATGAGCAGTTCTTC
TRBJ2-7	TRBV7-9	-	-	CASSLIFGGSYEQYF	TGTGCCAGCAGCTTAATATTCGGGGGTTCCTACGAGCAGTACTTC
TRBJ1-5	TRBV27	-	-	CASSFRGAGQPQHF	TGTGCCAGCAGTTTTCGGGGGGCAGGTCAGCCCCAGCATTTT
TRBJ2-1	TRBV11-2	TRBD2	-	CASSFRATSGGALIRNEQFF	TGTGCCAGCAGCTTCCGGGCGACTAGCGGGGGGGCCTTGATAAGAAATGAGCAGTTCTTC
TRBJ2-5	TRBV20-1	TRBD2	-	CSARRRGGKETQYF	TGCAGTGCTAGGCGGCGGGGGGGGAAAGAGACCCAGTACTTC
TRBJ2-7	TRBV7-2	TRBD1	-	CASSFFEGALVNEQYF	TGTGCCAGCAGCTTCTTTGAGGGGGCGCTTGTCAACGAGCAGTACTTC
TRBJ1-2	TRBV7-2	-	-	CASSGGTKTYGYTF	TGTGCCAGCAGCGGCGGGACAAAGACTTATGGCTACACCTTC